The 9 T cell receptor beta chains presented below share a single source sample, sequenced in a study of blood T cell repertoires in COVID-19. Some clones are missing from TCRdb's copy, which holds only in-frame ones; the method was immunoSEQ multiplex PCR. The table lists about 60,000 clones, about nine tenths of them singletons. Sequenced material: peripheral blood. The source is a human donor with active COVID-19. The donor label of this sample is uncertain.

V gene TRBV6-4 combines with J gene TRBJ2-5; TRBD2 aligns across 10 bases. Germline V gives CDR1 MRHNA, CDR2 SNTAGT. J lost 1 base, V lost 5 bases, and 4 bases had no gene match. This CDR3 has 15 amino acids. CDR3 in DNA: TGTGCCAGCAGTAAGAGCGGGGGGGCCCAAGAGACCCAGTACTTC. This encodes CASSKSGGAQETQYF.

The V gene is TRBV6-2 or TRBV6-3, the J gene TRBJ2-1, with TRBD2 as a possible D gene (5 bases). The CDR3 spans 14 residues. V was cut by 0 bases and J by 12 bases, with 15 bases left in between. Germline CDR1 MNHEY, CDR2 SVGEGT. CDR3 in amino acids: CASSYSVLAKGQFF. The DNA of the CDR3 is TGTGCCAGCAGTTACTCAGTTCTAGCAAAGGGGCAGTTCTTC.

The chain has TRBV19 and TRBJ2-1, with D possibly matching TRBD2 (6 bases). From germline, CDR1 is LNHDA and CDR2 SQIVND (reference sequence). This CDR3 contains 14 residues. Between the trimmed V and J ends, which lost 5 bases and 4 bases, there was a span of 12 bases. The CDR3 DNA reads TGTGCCAGTAGTCTAGGCGGGACTTACAATGAGCAGTTCTTC. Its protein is CASSLGGTYNEQFF.

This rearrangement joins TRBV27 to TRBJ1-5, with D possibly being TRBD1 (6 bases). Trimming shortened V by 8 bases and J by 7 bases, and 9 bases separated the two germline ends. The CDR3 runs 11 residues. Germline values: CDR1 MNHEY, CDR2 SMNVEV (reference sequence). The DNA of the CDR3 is TGTGCCAGCGGGGGGGCCCAGCCCCAGCATTTT. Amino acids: CASGGAQPQHF.

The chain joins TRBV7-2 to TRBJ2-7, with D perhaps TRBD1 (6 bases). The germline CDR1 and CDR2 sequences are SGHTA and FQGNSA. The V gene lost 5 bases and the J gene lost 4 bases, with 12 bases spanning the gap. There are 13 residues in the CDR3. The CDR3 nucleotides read TGTGCCAGCAGCGCCAGGGGTCCGTACGAGCAGTACTTC. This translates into CASSARGPYEQYF.

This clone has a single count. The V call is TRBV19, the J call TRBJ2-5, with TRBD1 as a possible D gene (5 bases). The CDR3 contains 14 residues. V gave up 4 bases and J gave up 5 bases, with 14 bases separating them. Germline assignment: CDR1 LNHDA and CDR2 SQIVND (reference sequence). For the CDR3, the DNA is TGTGCCAGTAGTAGGGGCCACCCCGAGGAGACCCAGTACTTC. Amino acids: CASSRGHPEETQYF.

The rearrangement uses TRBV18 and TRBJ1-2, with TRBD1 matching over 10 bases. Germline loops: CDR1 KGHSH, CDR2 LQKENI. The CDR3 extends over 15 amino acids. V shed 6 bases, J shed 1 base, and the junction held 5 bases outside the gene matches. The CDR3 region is CASSPGTGDNYGYTF. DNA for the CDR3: TGTGCCAGCTCCCCTGGGACAGGGGATAACTATGGCTACACCTTC. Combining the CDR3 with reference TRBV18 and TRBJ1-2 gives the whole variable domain NAGVMQNPRHLVRRRGQEARLRCSPMKGHSHVYWYRQLPEEGLKFMVYLQKENIIDESGMPKERFSAEFPKEGPSILRIQQVVRGDSAAYFCASSPGTGDNYGYTFGSGTRLTVV.

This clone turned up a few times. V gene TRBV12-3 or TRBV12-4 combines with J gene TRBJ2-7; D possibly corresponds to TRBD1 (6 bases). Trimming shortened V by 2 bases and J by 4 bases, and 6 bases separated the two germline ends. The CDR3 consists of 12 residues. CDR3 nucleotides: TGTGCCAGCAGTTTAAGGGGGTACGAGCAGTACTTC. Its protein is CASSLRGYEQYF.

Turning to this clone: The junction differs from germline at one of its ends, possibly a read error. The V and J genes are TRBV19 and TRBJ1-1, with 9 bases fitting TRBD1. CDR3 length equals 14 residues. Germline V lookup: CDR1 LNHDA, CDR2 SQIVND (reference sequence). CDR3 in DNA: TGTGCCAGTAGTCCCGGACAGGGGAACGCTGAAGCTTTCTTT. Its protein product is CASSPGQGNAEAFF.